The next 9 T cell receptor beta chains were all read from a single sample in a study of blood T cell repertoires in COVID-19. Data came from immunoSEQ multiplex PCR; TCRdb stores just in-frame clones and leaves some out. The sample yields over 100,000 clones, approximately 80% seen once. The material sequenced was peripheral blood. The source of these receptors is a woman between 70 and 85 years old with acute or convalescent COVID-19.

Turning to this clone: Other DNA sequences in the same sample also yield this CDR3. This rearrangement joins TRBV9 to TRBJ2-5; TRBD1 matches at 8 bases. The CDR3 length is 15 residues. Germline CDR1 reads SGDLS; CDR2 reads YYNGEE. The trim removed 2 bases at V and 5 bases at J, leaving 8 bases unmatched. This chain's CDR3 is CASSVAGGARETQYF. The DNA of the CDR3 is TGTGCCAGCAGCGTTGCAGGGGGCGCTCGGGAGACCCAGTACTTC.

V usage is TRBV4-3 and J usage is TRBJ2-7; 7 positions match TRBD2. The CDR3 is 15 amino acids. Germline loops: CDR1 LGHNA, CDR2 YSLEER. With V trimmed by 4 bases and J by 1 base, 7 bases remained unmatched. The CDR3 here is CASSPQSGVSYEQYF. The CDR3 DNA is TGCGCCAGCAGCCCCCAGAGCGGGGTTTCCTACGAGCAGTACTTC.

The chain is built from TRBV7-9 and TRBJ1-6; D is unclear. V lost 2 bases and J 0 bases, leaving 11 bases between the germline ends. The CDR3 runs to 17 residues. Germline loops: CDR1 SEHNR, CDR2 FQNEAQ (reference sequence). The CDR3 sequence is CASSLTSLSSYNSPLHF. CDR3 bases: TGTGCCAGCAGCTTAACATCTCTCAGCTCCTATAATTCACCCCTCCACTTT.

This clone has only one observation. V gene TRBV14 combines with J gene TRBJ1-2, with D tentatively TRBD1 (5 bases). Germline CDR1 reads SGHDN; CDR2 reads FVKESK. Between the trimmed V and J ends, which lost 4 bases and 4 bases, there was a span of 10 bases. The length of the CDR3 is 13 residues. This chain's CDR3 is CASSPTAAYGYTF. The CDR3 DNA reads as TGTGCCAGCAGCCCGACAGCCGCCTATGGCTACACCTTC.

This clone showed up just once. The chain has TRBV7-2 and TRBJ2-3; 13 positions agree with TRBD2. V trimming: 4 bases; J trimming: 4 bases; junction bases outside the gene matches: 5. The V gene's germline CDR1 is SGHTA and CDR2 FQGNSA. CDR3 length: 16 residues. The DNA of the CDR3 is TGTGCCAGCAGCTACCGACTAGCGGGGGGACCAGATACGCAGTATTTT. Its protein product is CASSYRLAGGPDTQYF.

The chain has TRBV6-2 or TRBV6-3 and TRBJ1-2; 9 bases are shared with TRBD1. The V segment lost 0 bases and the J segment 8 bases; nucleotides outside the gene matches: 10. There are 16 residues in the CDR3. Germline loops: CDR1 MNHEY, CDR2 SVGEGT. CDR3 in amino acids: CASSYSGGQGRGGYTF. The CDR3 nucleotides read TGTGCCAGCAGTTACTCGGGGGGACAGGGAAGAGGCGGCTACACCTTC.

The chain couples TRBV19 to TRBJ1-6; D gene ambiguous. The CDR3 length is 15 residues. Trimming removed 9 bases from V and 0 bases from J, with 12 bases in between. CDR1 and CDR2 from the germline V gene are LNHDA and SQIVND (reference sequence). In DNA, the CDR3 is TGTGCCAGCAGACGGGAAAGCTCCTATAATTCACCCCTCCACTTT. Translating it yields CASRRESSYNSPLHF.

The chain is built from TRBV19 and TRBJ1-6; D is uncertain. The CDR3 is 12 amino acids. The V end lost 5 bases, the J end lost 7 bases, and 6 bases lay between the germline ends. Germline V gene sequence: CDR1 LNHDA, CDR2 SQIVND (reference sequence). The CDR3 here is CASSYSNSPLHF. The CDR3 nucleotides read TGTGCCAGTAGTTATAGCAATTCACCCCTCCACTTT.

The CDR3 bases are TGCGCCAGCAGCCAAGCGACAGGGAACTATGGCTACACCTTC. Translated, it gives CASSQATGNYGYTF. The genes are TRBV4-3 and TRBJ1-2; 7 positions agree with TRBD1. Per the germline V gene, CDR1 is LGHNA and CDR2 is YSLEER. This CDR3 has 14 residues. V dropped 1 base and J dropped 2; count of bases not matched to a gene: 1.